This T cell receptor (beta chain) was sequenced during a study of T cell repertoires in cytomegalovirus infection. This CDR3 is 16 amino acids long. Germline-derived CDR1 and CDR2 are SEHNR and FQNEAQ (reference sequence). Trimming stripped 4 bases from V and 2 bases from J, with 14 bases between. From the reads, TCRdb called clonotypes with MiXCR, one entry per CDR3 protein. The sample lists roughly 630,000 distinct CDR3 sequences, approximately 24% occurring once. This chain links TRBV7-9 with TRBJ2-2; D might be TRBD2 (6 bases). This clonotype was obtained from a human donor in good health (CMV status not recorded). Some clones in this sample may be carry-over from other donors' samples. Material for sequencing was CD8+ T cells from PBMCs. CDR3 sequence: CASSSGWRENTGELFF. The CDR3, as DNA: TGTGCCAGCAGCTCGGGATGGAGGGAAAACACCGGGGAGCTGTTTTTT.